The clone carrying this T cell receptor beta chain was observed a few times. Its matching antigen is unknown. The germline CDR1 and CDR2 sequences are SEHNR and FQNEAQ (reference sequence). The CDR3 is made up of 17 amino acids. Trimming removed 3 bases from V and 1 base from J; junction bases left unmatched: 6. Building the TCR beta libraries relied on iRepertoire HTBI primers, and CDR3 regions underwent Arm-PCR. TCRdb re-called the multiplex PCR reads through MiXCR, storing one row per CDR3 protein. The sample includes 350,000 to 550,000 distinct CDR3 sequences, 15% to 20% of them seen just once. The sample is drawn from a study of regulatory T cells in long-lasting Graves disease. Regarding the study as a whole: Persistent disease samples used TRBV28, TRBJ1-2 and TRBJ2-5 preferentially.

Time point reported: newly diagnosed GD, antithyroid drugs for less than 3 months. The TCR library was prepared using RNA isolated from PBMCs. From each patient, around 9 milliliters of peripheral blood was drawn and collected into an EDTA anticoagulant tube. This sample was also put to use in a study of T cells in Graves' hyperthyroidism and ophthalmopathy. This second study notes: Within blood appeared most thyroid clonotypes that had expanded above 0.001.

This TCR came from a woman younger than 35 with Graves disease. The material was peripheral blood mononuclear cells (PBMCs), obtained at new diagnosis, from a patient treated with antithyroid drugs. This chain joins TRBV7-9 and TRBJ2-1; 10 bases align to TRBD1. This CDR3 reads CASSFGDRGRSYNEQFF. CDR3 coding DNA: TGTGCCAGCAGCTTTGGGGACAGGGGAAGGTCCTACAATGAGCAGTTCTTC.